What follows are 6 T cell receptor beta chains derived from one specimen sequenced in a study of PD-1 blockade in classical Hodgkin lymphoma. Libraries were prepared by immunoSEQ multiplex PCR; TCRdb keeps only in-frame clonotypes and omits some of them. The sample holds 32,000 or so clones, 92% seen once. The time point here: cycle 4 day 1 (C4D1), after less than 7 weeks of nivolumab. The patients all showed relapse after autologous stem cell transplantation, while their brentuximab vedotin exposure varied. Thawed PBMCs were the source of CD4+ T cells, purified by magnetic negative selection. This specimen was CD4+ T cells from blood, taken before the fourth cycle of nivolumab. These receptors originate from a human donor with classical Hodgkin lymphoma.

The J gene is TRBJ1-5, the V gene TRBV19; weak D call: TRBD1 (6 bases). Trimming stripped 1 base from V and 1 base from J, with 11 bases between. This CDR3 contains 16 residues. The germline V gene encodes CDR1 LNHDA and CDR2 SQIVND (reference sequence). CDR3 in amino acids: CASSIVSTGSNQPQHF. CDR3 bases: TGTGCCAGTAGTATAGTTTCCACAGGGAGCAATCAGCCCCAGCATTTT.

The genes are TRBV7-6 and TRBJ2-1, with TRBD1 matching 7 bases. Germline CDR1 and CDR2: SGHVS and FNYEAQ. The CDR3 length is 15 residues. J was trimmed by 5 bases and V by 6 bases; bases with no gene match: 10. The CDR3 protein is CASSQMTGTNNEQFF. CDR3 DNA sequence: TGTGCCAGCAGTCAAATGACAGGGACGAACAATGAGCAGTTCTTC.

In nucleotides, the CDR3 is TGCGCCAGCAGCTTGGAGGGGGCGGCTAATGAAAAACTGTTTTTT. Protein: CASSLEGAANEKLFF. The rearrangement uses TRBV5-1 and TRBJ1-4; 7 bases fit TRBD1. Looked up from germline, CDR1 is SGHRS and CDR2 is YFSETQ. The CDR3 spans 15 residues. The V and J ends lost 0 bases and 3 bases, in that order; junction bases with no gene match: 2.

This clone occurred once. The chain links TRBV5-1 to TRBJ2-7; D is perhaps TRBD2 (6 bases). The germline CDR1 and CDR2 sequences are SGHRS and YFSETQ. Trimming shortened V by 4 bases and J by 3 bases, and 14 bases separated the two germline ends. The CDR3 length is 14 residues. The CDR3 coding sequence is TGCGCCAGCAGCCCGGAGGGTTCGATCTACGAGCAGTACTTC. This gives the protein CASSPEGSIYEQYF.

The sample holds one count of this clone. This chain joins TRBV11-2 and TRBJ1-1; D possibly corresponds to TRBD1 (5 bases). Germline values: CDR1 SGHAT, CDR2 FQNNGV. The CDR3 loop spans 12 amino acids. Trimming stripped 5 bases from V and 5 bases from J, with 9 bases between. The CDR3 bases are TGTGCCAGCAGCCCCAGGGTAACTGAAGCTTTCTTT. It yields the protein CASSPRVTEAFF.

V usage is TRBV6-1 and J usage is TRBJ2-7; no clear D. Germline CDR1 reads MNHNS; CDR2 reads SASEGT. This CDR3 has 12 residues. V was shortened by 4 bases and J by 3 bases, with 7 bases between the two germline ends. CDR3 amino acids: CASSVQIYEQYF. DNA for the CDR3: TGTGCCAGCAGTGTCCAGATCTACGAGCAGTACTTC.